This TCR beta chain is drawn from a study of post-analysis software for immune sequencing data. Study-wide background: Several disease courses (relapsing-remitting, secondary progressive and progressive-relapsing) of multiple sclerosis were included.

Included in the TCR beta cDNA libraries were unique molecular identifiers. MiXCR, applied by TCRdb to the PCR reads, yields one record per CDR3 protein. The data contain about 770,000 distinct CDR3 sequences, about 43% of them singletons. The sequence was collected from a girl under 18 with multiple sclerosis. Sequencing was done on a sample of blood.

The CDR3 region is CASSLDPSVYEQYF. Here the CDR3 DNA reads TGCGCCAGCAGCTTGGATCCCAGCGTCTACGAGCAGTACTTC. The chain employs TRBV5-1 and TRBJ2-7; D remains unclear. The CDR3 loop spans 14 amino acids. Germline CDR1 and CDR2: SGHRS and YFSETQ. Deletions cut 0 bases from V and 3 bases from J, with 10 bases between.